This TCR beta chain was recorded in a study of T-cell memory formation after mild COVID-19. The authors produced TCR alpha and TCR beta cDNA libraries with sample barcodes and UMIs by 5'RACE using constant-segment primers. TCRdb redid the calling of the 5' RACE reads with MiXCR, one entry per CDR3 protein. The repertoire consists of approximately 250,000 distinct CDR3 sequences, with about a sixth occurring once and the leading ten covering around a fifth. In its sample, this clonotype was seen a few times. The CDR3 is made up of 16 amino acids. This rearrangement joins TRBV3-2 to TRBJ2-3; the table's D call, TRBD1, was not checked against the DNA. TRBV3-2 corresponds to a pseudogene. This clonotype was obtained from a man younger than 35 who had mild COVID-19 (a few samples of this study predate the infection). Cell type and time point are not known. The source material was PBMCs or a T cell subset sorted from them (not recorded which). This CDR3 reads CASSQDGQVPTDTQYF. The CDR3 DNA follows: TGTGCCAGCAGCCAAGATGGGCAGGTCCCCACAGATACGCAGTATTTT.